This T cell receptor (beta chain) came from a study of PD-L1 blockade in urothelial cancer. Study findings and constraints: Durable-benefit patients had greater expansion of tumor-associated blood clones at 3 weeks.

The templates were synthetic TCR analogs, and they were spiked into each PCR. Method: immunoSEQ multiplex PCR; TCRdb's copy keeps in-frame clones and lacks some. The sample lists about 73,000 clones, about 89% seen once, with approximately 3.2% in the top ten. Details on this clone: The antigen is not known.

The CDR3 sequence is 15 residues long. The germline V gene has CDR1 LGHNA and CDR2 YSLEER. V shed 5 bases and J 2 bases; nucleotides not matched to a gene: 4. The source material was PBMCs, sampled around atezolizumab (anti-PD-L1) treatment. J is TRBJ2-3 and V is TRBV4-3; 10 nucleotides line up with TRBD1. The sequence came from a man between 60 and 75 years old with urothelial cancer. In DNA form, the CDR3 reads TGCGCCAGCAGCTACGGACAGGGGGACACAGATACGCAGTATTTT. This encodes CASSYGQGDTDTQYF.